This TCR beta chain was retrieved from a study of blood T cell repertoires in COVID-19. Across the study: T cells, B-cell-depleted T cells, or PBMCs provided the cDNA or gDNA that served as material.

The CDR3 covers 15 residues. V lost 4 bases and J lost 3; bases outside the gene matches: 11. CDR1 is GTSNPN, CDR2 SVGIG, per germline (reference sequence). The protocol was immunoSEQ multiplex PCR, while the TCRdb copy is restricted to in-frame clones and leaves out a portion. The sample yields about 70,000 clones, around 83% seen once. Sequences were obtained from peripheral blood. The receptor was derived from a man younger than 45 with COVID-19, enrolled during active disease. The genes are TRBV30 and TRBJ2-7, with TRBD2 identical over 8 bases. CDR3 DNA: TGTGCCTGGACCATGACTAGCGACGCCTTCTACGAGCAGTACTTC. This sequence encodes CAWTMTSDAFYEQYF.